Listed here is a single T cell receptor (beta chain). The antigen is not known. Germline lookup yields CDR1 SQVTM and CDR2 ANQGSEA. V was pared by 3 bases and J by 3 bases, with 7 bases of the junction left unmatched. The CDR3 contains 15 residues. Blood was sampled at baseline, cycle 4 day 1, and cycle 7 day 1. This specimen comes from a study of OX40 agonist ivuxolimab in advanced cancers. Overall study context: At 0.01 to 10 mg/kg, ivuxolimab was administered intravenously to patients every 2 weeks. Three partial responders included one hepatocellular carcinoma patient and two cutaneous melanoma patients. Whole-study findings and limits: Averaged across samples, CD8+ T cells carried more expanded clones than CD4+ did.

Assay: immunoSEQ multiplex PCR; the TCRdb copy retains only in-frame clones and omits some. This table holds approximately 20,000 clones, 65% to 80% found once. The receptor's source is an adult with an advanced solid tumor such as melanoma, head and neck, liver or kidney cancer. This chain links TRBV29-1 with TRBJ2-7; 11 bases fit TRBD2. The source material was CD4+ or CD8+ T cells sorted from blood, sampled in a trial of the OX40 agonist ivuxolimab. CDR3 nucleotide sequence: TGCAGCGTTGAGGGGCCGACTAGCGGGGACTACGAGCAGTACTTC. It is translated as CSVEGPTSGDYEQYF.